This T cell receptor beta chain was obtained from a study of control samples from healthy donors and cancer patients. Measured with immunoSEQ multiplex PCR; TCRdb has only the in-frame clones, and not every one. In the table there are some 160,000 clones, more than 85% of which are singletons. The V gene end was trimmed by 0 bases and the J gene end by 2 bases; junction bases not matched to a gene: 13. The CDR3 consists of 19 residues. Germline V lookup: CDR1 SGHDT, CDR2 YYEEEE. The clonotype originates from a woman aged 25 to 39 in good health. The sample consisted of blood. The V gene is TRBV5-6, the J gene TRBJ1-5; 8 nucleotides agree with TRBD1. The CDR3 region has the DNA TGTGCCAGCAGCTTGGCCGGGACAGGATTTGGGAGTCGCAATCAGCCCCAGCATTTT. Amino acids: CASSLAGTGFGSRNQPQHF.